This entry features one T cell receptor (beta chain) sequence. This record comes from a study of blood T cell repertoires in COVID-19. Original processing notes: For nucleated cells, counts were estimated from reference gene primer amplification. TCRdb's copy holds only in-frame clones and misses some; the assay was immunoSEQ multiplex PCR. From that table come the V and J calls and clone size; the DNA was used to work out D and trimming. The top ten hold 2% to 3% of the sample, which has 200,000 to 250,000 clones, almost 85% seen once. V dropped 0 bases and J dropped 5 bases, with 7 bases sitting between them. The CDR3 runs to 13 residues. Looked up from germline, CDR1 is SGHNT and CDR2 is YENEEA.

The clonotype comes from a woman in her 70s with COVID-19, enrolled during active disease. Material: peripheral blood. This sequence joins TRBV11-3 and TRBJ1-2; no clear D gene. The CDR3 sequence: CASSLDEAYGYTF. The CDR3, as DNA: TGTGCCAGCAGCTTAGATGAGGCGTATGGCTACACCTTC.